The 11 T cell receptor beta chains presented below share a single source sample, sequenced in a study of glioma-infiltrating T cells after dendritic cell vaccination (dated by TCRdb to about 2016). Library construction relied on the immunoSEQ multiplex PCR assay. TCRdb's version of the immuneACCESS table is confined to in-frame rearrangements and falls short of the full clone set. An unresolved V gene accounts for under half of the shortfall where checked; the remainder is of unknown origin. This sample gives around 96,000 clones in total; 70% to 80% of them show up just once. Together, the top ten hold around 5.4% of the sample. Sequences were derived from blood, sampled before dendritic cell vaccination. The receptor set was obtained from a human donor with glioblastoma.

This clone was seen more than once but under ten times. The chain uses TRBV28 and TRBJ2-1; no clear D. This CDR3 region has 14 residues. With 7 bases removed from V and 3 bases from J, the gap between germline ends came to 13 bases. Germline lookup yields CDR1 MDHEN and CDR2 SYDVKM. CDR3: CASNGINYYNEQFF. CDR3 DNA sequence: TGTGCCAGCAACGGAATCAACTACTACAATGAGCAGTTCTTC.

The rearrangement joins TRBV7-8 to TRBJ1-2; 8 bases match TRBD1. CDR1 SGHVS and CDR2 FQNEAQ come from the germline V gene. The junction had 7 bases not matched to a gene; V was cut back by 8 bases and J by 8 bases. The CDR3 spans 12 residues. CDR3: CASGVTGVGYTF. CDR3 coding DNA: TGTGCCAGCGGGGTGACAGGGGTCGGCTACACCTTC.

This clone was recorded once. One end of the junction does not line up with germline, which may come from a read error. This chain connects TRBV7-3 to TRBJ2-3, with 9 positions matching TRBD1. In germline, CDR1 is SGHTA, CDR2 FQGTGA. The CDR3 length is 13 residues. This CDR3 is CASSLNPGQGLDF. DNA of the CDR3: TGTGCCAGCAGCCTCAACCCGGGACAGGGCTTGGATTTT.

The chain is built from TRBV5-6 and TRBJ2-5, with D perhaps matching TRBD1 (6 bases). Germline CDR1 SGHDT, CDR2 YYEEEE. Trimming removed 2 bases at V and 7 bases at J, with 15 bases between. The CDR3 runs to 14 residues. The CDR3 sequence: CASSLGGGQGTQYF. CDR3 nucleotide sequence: TGTGCCAGCAGCTTAGGTGGGGGCCAGGGGACCCAGTACTTC.

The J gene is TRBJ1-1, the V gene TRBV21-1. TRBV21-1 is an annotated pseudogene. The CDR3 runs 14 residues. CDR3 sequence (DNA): TGTGCCAGCAGCAAGGTCAGGATCGGGAATGAAGCTTTCTTT. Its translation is CASSKVRIGNEAFF.

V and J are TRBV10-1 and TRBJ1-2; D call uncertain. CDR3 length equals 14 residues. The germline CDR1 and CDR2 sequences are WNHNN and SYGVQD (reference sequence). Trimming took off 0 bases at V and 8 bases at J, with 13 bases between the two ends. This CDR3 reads CASSESNRPEGYTF. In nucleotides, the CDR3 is TGCGCCAGCAGTGAGTCGAACCGTCCGGAGGGCTACACCTTC.

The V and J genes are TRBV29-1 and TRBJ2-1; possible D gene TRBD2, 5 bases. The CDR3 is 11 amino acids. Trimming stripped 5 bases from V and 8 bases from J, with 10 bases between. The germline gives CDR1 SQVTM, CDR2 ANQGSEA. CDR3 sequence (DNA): TGCAGCGTTCGGGGTTTCGATGAGCAGTTCTTC. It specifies CSVRGFDEQFF.

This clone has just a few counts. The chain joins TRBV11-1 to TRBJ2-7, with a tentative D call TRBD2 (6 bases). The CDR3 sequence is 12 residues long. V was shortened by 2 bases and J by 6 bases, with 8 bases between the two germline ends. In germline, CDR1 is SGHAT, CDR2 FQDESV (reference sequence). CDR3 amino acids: CASSLQGGEQYF. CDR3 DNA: TGTGCCAGCAGCTTACAGGGAGGCGAGCAGTACTTC.

CDR3 protein: CASNLVGGSNQPQHF. For the CDR3, the DNA is TGTGCCAGTAATTTGGTGGGAGGTAGCAATCAGCCCCAGCATTTT. The chain has TRBV19 and TRBJ1-5; no clear D. V shed 7 bases and J shed 0 bases, with 13 bases lying between them. This CDR3 has 15 amino acids. CDR1 and CDR2 from the germline V gene are LNHDA and SQIVND (reference sequence).

The DNA for the CDR3 is TGTGCCAGCAGCCCGGGGACAGGGGATCAGCCCCAGCATTTT. Protein: CASSPGTGDQPQHF. The chain employs TRBV7-9 and TRBJ1-5, with 10 bases identical to TRBD1. The CDR3 length is 14 residues. V lost 5 bases to trimming and J lost 5 bases; unmatched junction nucleotides: 3. Germline values: CDR1 SEHNR, CDR2 FQNEAQ (reference sequence).

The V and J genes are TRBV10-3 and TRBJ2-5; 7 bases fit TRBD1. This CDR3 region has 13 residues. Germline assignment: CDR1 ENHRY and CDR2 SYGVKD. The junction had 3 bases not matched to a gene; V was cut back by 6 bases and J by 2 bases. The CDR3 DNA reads TGTGCCATCAGGGGGACAGCACAAGAGACCCAGTACTTC. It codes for CAIRGTAQETQYF.